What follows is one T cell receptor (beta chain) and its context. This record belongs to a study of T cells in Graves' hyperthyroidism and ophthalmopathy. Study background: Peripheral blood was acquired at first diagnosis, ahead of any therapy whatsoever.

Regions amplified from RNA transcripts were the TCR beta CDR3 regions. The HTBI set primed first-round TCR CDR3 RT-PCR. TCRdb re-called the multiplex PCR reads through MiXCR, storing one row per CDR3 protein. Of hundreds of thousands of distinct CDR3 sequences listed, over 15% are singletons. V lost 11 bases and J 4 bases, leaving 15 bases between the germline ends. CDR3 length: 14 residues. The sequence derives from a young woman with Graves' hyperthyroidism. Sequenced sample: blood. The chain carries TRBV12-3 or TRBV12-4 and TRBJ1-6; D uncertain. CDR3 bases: TGTGCCCTCTGGCACCCGCGGTATAATTCACCCCTCCACTTT. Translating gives CALWHPRYNSPLHF.